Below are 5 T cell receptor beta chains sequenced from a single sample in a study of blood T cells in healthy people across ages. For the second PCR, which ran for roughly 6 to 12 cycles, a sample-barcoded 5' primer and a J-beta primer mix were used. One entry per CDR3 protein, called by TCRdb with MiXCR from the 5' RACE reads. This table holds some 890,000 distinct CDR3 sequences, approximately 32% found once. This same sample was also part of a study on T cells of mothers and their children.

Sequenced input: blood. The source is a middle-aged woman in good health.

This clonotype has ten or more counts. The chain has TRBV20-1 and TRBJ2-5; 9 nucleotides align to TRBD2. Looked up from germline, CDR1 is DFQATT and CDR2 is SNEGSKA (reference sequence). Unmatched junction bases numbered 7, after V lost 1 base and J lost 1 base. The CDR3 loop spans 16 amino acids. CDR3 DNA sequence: TGCAGTGCTAGAGGATCTAGCGGGGCTTTCCAAGAGACCCAGTACTTC. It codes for CSARGSSGAFQETQYF.

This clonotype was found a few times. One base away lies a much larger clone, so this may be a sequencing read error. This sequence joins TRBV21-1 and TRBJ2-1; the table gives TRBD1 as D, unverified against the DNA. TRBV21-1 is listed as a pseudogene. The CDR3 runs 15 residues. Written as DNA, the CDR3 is TGTGCCAGCAGCAAGGGACAGATTAGCTACAATGAGCAGTTCTTC. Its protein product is CASSKGQISYNEQFF.

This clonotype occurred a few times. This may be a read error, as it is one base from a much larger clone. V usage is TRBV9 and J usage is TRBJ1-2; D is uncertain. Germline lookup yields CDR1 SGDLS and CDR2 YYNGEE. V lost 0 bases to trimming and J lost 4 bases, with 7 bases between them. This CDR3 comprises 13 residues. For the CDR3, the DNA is TGTGCCAGCAGCGTAGCACAGAGCTATGGCTACACCTTC. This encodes CASSVAQSYGYTF. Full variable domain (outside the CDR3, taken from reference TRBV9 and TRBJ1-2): DSGVTQTPKHLITATGQRVTLRCSPRSGDLSVYWYQQSLDQGLQFLIQYYNGEERAKGNILERFSAQQFPDLHSELNLSSLELGDSALYFCASSVAQSYGYTFGSGTRLTVV.

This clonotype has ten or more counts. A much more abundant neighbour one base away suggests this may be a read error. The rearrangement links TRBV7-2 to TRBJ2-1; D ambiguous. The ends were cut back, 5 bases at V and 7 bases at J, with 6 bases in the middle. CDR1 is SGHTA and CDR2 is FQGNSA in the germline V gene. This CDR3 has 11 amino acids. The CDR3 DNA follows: TGTGCCAGCAGCCCGTGGAATGAGCAGTTCTTC. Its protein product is CASSPWNEQFF.

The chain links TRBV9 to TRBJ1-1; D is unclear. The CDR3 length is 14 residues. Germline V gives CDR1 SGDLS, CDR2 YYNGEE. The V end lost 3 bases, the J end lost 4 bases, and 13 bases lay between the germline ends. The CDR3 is CASSATLEGTEAFF. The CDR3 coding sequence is TGTGCCAGCAGCGCCACCCTGGAAGGCACTGAAGCTTTCTTT.